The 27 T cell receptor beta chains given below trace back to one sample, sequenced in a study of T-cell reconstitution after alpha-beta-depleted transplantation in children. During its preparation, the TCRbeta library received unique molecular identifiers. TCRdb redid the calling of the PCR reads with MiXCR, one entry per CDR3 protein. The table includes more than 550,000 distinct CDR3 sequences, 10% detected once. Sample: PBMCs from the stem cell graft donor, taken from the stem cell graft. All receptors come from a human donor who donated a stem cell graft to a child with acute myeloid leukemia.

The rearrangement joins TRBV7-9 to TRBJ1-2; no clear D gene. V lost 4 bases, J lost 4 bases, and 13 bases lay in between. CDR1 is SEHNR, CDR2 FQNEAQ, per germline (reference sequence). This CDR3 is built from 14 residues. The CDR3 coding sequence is TGTGCCAGCAGCTCTGACGGGGAGGGCTATGGCTACACCTTC. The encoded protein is CASSSDGEGYGYTF. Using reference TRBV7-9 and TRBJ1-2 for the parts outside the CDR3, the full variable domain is DTGVSQNPRHKITKRGQNVTFRCDPISEHNRLYWYRQTLGQGPEFLTYFQNEAQLEKSRLLSDRFSAERPKGSFSTLEIQRTEQGDSAMYLCASSSDGEGYGYTFGSGTRLTVV.

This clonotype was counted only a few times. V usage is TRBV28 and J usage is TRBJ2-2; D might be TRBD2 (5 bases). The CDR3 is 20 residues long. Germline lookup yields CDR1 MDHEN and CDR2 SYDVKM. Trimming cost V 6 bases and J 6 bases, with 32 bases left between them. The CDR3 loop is CASRIGFRMTLTEAAGELFF. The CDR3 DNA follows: TGTGCCAGCAGAATCGGCTTCCGAATGACCCTGACGGAAGCGGCCGGGGAGCTGTTTTTT. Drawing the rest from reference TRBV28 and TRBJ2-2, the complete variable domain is DVKVTQSSRYLVKRTGEKVFLECVQDMDHENMFWYRQDPGLGLRLIYFSYDVKMKEKGDIPEGYSVSREKKERFSLILESASTNQTSMYLCASRIGFRMTLTEAAGELFFGEGSRLTVL.

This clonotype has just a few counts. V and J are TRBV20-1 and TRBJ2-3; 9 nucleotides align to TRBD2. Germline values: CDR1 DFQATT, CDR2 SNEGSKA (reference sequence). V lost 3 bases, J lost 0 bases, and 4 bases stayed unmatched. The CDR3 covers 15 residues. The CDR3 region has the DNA TGCAGTGCTAGTCGACTAGCGGATAGCACAGATACGCAGTATTTT. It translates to CSASRLADSTDTQYF.

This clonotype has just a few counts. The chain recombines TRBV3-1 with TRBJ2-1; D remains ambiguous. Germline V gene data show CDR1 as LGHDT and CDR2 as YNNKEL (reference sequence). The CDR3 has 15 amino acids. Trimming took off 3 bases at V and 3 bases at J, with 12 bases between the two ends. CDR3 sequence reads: CASSQAMAIYNEQFF. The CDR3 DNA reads TGTGCCAGCAGCCAGGCGATGGCCATCTACAATGAGCAGTTCTTC.

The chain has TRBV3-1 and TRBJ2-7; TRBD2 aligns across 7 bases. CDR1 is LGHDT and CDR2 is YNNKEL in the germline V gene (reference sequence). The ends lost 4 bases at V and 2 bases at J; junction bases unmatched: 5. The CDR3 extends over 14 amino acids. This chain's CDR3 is CASSPTSKTYEQYF. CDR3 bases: TGTGCCAGCAGCCCGACTAGCAAGACCTACGAGCAGTACTTC.

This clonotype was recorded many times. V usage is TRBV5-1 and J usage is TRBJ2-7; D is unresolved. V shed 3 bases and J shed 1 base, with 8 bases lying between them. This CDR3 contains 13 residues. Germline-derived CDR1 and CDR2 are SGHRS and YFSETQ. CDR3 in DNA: TGCGCCAGCAGCTCCGCACAGTCCTACGAGCAGTACTTC. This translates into CASSSAQSYEQYF.

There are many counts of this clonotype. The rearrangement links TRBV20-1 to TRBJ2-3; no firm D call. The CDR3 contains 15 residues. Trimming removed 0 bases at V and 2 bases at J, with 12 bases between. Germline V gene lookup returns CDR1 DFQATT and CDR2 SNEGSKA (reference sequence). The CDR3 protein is CSARDWGLSTDTQYF. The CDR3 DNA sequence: TGCAGTGCTAGAGATTGGGGTCTATCCACAGATACGCAGTATTTT.

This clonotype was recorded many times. CDR3 in DNA: TGTGCCAGCAGGGTATACAGCTCCGAAGCTTTCTTT. It specifies CASRVYSSEAFF. The chain links TRBV28 to TRBJ1-1; D not certain. The germline V gene encodes CDR1 MDHEN and CDR2 SYDVKM. The CDR3 runs to 12 residues. V was shortened by 6 bases and J by 8 bases, with 13 bases between the two germline ends.

As DNA, the CDR3 is TGTGCCAGCAGTTTGTCAGGGACCTCTAACTATGGCTACACCTTC. Encoded protein: CASSLSGTSNYGYTF. The V gene is TRBV12-3 or TRBV12-4, the J gene TRBJ1-2; D perhaps matches TRBD1 (5 bases). V lost 3 bases to trimming and J lost 0 bases, with 11 bases between them. The CDR3 spans 15 residues.

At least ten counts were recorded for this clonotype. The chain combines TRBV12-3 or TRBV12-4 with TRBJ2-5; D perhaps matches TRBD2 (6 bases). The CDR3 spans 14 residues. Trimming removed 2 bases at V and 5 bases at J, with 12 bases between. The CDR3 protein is CASSLRGKKETQYF. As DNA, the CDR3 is TGTGCCAGCAGTTTACGGGGGAAAAAGGAGACCCAGTACTTC.

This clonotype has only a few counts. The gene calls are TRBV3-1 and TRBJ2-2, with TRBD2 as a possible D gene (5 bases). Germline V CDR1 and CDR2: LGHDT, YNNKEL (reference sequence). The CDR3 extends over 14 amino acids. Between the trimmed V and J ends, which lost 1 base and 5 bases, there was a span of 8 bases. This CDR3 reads CASSQGPGTGELFF. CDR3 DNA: TGTGCCAGCAGCCAAGGGCCGGGGACCGGGGAGCTGTTTTTT. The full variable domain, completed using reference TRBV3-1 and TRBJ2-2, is DTAVSQTPKYLVTQMGNDKSIKCEQNLGHDTMYWYKQDSKKFLKIMFSYNNKELIINETVPNRFSPKSPDKAHLNLHINSLELGDSAVYFCASSQGPGTGELFFGEGSRLTVL.

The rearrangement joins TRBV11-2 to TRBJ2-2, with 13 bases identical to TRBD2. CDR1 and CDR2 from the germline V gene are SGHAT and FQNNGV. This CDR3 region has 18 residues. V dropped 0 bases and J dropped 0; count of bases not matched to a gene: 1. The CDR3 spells CASSLELAGGPNTGELFF. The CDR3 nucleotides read TGTGCCAGCAGCTTAGAACTAGCGGGAGGGCCGAACACCGGGGAGCTGTTTTTT. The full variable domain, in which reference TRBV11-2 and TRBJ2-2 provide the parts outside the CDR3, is EAGVAQSPRYKIIEKRQSVAFWCNPISGHATLYWYQQILGQGPKLLIQFQNNGVVDDSQLPKDRFSAERLKGVDSTLKIQPAKLEDSAVYLCASSLELAGGPNTGELFFGEGSRLTVL.

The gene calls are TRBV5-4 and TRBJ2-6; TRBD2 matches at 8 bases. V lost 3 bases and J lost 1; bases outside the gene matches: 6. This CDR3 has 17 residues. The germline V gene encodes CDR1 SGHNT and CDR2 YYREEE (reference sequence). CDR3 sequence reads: CASSSGGRVSGANVLTF. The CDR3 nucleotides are TGTGCCAGCAGCTCGGGAGGGCGGGTGTCTGGGGCCAACGTCCTGACTTTC.

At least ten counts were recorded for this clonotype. This chain's CDR3 is CASSPPRGTGPDTQYF. CDR3 bases: TGTGCCAGCTCACCACCTAGGGGCACGGGCCCAGATACGCAGTATTTT. V and J are TRBV18 and TRBJ2-3; D might be TRBD1 (5 bases). V was clipped by 0 bases and J by 4 bases, with 14 bases between them. The CDR3 consists of 16 residues. From germline, CDR1 is KGHSH and CDR2 LQKENI.

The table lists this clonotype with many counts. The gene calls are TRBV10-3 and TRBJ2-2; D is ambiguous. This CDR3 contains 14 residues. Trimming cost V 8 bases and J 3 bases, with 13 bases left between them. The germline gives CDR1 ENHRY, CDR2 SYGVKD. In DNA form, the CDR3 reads TGTGCCATCCGTTTGGGCGGTGACACCGGGGAGCTGTTTTTT. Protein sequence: CAIRLGGDTGELFF.

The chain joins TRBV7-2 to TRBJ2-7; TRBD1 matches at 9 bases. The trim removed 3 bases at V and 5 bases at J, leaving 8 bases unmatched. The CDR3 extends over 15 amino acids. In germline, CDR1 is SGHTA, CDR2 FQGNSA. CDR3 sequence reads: CASSFSGTGLNEQYF. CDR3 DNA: TGTGCCAGCAGCTTCTCCGGGACAGGGTTAAACGAGCAGTACTTC.

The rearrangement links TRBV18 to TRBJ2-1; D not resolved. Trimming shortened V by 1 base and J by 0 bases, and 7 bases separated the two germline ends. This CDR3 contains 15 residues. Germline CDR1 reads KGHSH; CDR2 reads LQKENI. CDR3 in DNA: TGTGCCAGCTCACCACTCAAGAGCTCCTACAATGAGCAGTTCTTC. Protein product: CASSPLKSSYNEQFF.

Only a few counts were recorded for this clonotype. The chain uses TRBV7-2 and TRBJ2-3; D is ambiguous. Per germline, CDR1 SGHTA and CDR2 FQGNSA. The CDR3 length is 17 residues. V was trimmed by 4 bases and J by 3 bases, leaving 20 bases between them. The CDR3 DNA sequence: TGTGCCAGCAGCTCGTCCGGACCCGGAGATTGGACAGATACGCAGTATTTT. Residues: CASSSSGPGDWTDTQYF. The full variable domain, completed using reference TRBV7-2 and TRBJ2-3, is GAGVSQSPSNKVTEKGKDVELRCDPISGHTALYWYRQSLGQGLEFLIYFQGNSAPDKSGLPSDRFSAERTGGSVSTLTIQRTQQEDSAVYLCASSSSGPGDWTDTQYFGPGTRLTVL.

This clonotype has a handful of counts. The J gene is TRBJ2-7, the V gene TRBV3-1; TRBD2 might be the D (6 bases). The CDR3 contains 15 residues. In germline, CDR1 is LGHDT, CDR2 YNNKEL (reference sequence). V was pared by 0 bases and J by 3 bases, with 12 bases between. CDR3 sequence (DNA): TGTGCCAGCAGCCAAGATAGGGGTAGCGGCTACGAGCAGTACTTC. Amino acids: CASSQDRGSGYEQYF.

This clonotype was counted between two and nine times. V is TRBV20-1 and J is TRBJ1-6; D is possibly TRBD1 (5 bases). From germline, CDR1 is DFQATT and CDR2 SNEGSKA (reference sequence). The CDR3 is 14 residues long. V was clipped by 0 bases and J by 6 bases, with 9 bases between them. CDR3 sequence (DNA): TGCAGTGCTAGAGAGACAGTGCGTAATTCACCCCTCCACTTT. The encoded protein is CSARETVRNSPLHF.

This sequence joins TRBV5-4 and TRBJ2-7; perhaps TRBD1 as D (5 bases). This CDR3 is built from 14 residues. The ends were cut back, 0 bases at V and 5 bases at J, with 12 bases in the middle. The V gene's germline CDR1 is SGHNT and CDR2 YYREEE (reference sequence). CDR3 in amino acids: CASSLEAGSDEQYF. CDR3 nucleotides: TGTGCCAGCAGCTTGGAGGCAGGGTCGGACGAGCAGTACTTC.

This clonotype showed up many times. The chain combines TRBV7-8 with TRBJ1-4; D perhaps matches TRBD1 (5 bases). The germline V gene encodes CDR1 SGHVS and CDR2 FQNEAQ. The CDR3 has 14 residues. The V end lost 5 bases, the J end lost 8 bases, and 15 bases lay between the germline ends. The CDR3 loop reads CASSPRDFPEKLFF. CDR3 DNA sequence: TGTGCCAGCAGCCCGCGGGACTTCCCAGAAAAACTGTTTTTT.

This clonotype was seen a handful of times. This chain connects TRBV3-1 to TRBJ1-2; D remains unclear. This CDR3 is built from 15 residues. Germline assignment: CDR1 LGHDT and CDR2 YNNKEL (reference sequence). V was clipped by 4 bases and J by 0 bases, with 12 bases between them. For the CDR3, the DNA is TGTGCCAGCAGCCCGATCACAACAGCTAACTATGGCTACACCTTC. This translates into CASSPITTANYGYTF.

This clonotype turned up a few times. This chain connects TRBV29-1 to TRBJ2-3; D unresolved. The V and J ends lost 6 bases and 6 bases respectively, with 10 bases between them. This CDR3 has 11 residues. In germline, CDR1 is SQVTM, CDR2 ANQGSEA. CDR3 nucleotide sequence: TGCAGCGTCCTCCCTTTTGATACGCAGTATTTT. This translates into CSVLPFDTQYF.

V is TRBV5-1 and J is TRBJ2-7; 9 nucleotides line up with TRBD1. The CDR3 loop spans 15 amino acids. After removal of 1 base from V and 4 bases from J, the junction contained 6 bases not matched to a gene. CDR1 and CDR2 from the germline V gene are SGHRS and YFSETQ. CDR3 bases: TGCGCCAGCAGCTTGCAGGGACAGGGAGTATACGAGCAGTACTTC. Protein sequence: CASSLQGQGVYEQYF.

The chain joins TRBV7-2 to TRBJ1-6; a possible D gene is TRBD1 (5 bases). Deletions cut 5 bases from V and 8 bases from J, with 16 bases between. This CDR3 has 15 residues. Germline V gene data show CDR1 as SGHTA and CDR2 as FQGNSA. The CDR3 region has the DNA TGTGCCAGCAGCCGAAACCCGGGACGGGATTCACCCCTCCACTTT. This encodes CASSRNPGRDSPLHF.

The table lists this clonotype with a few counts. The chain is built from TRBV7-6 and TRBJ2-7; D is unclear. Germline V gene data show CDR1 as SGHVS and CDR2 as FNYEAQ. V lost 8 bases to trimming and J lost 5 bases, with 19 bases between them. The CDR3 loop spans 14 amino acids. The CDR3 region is CASAASPRLHEQYF. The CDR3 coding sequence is TGTGCCAGCGCCGCGAGCCCGAGGCTCCACGAGCAGTACTTC.